Listed here are 29 T cell receptor beta chains from one sample, sequenced in a study of cytomegalovirus exposure and HLA in healthy donors. The PCR ran on 60 Vbeta and 13 Jbeta primers. Sequenced by immunoSEQ multiplex PCR; TCRdb stores in-frame clones only, minus some. In the table there are 95,000 to 150,000 clones, over 80% of which are singletons. The sequenced material came from PBMCs. These receptors came from a man younger than 45 in good health and CMV-seronegative.

This chain joins TRBV28 and TRBJ2-3; 7 bases fit TRBD2. Trimming cost V 3 bases and J 12 bases; bases outside gene matches: 6. Germline V lookup: CDR1 MDHEN, CDR2 SYDVKM. This CDR3 has 12 amino acids. The CDR3 coding sequence is TGTGCCAGCAGTTTTTCTAGCGGAGGCCAGTATTTT. It encodes CASSFSSGGQYF.

The chain has TRBV6-1 and TRBJ1-1, with 7 nucleotides matching TRBD1. CDR1 and CDR2 (germline): MNHNS, SASEGT. The V gene end was trimmed by 4 bases and the J gene end by 7 bases; junction bases not matched to a gene: 9. This CDR3 comprises 14 residues. The CDR3 reads CASSAGQEGVEAFF. DNA for the CDR3: TGTGCCAGCAGTGCTGGACAGGAAGGGGTTGAAGCTTTCTTT.

V gene TRBV5-1 combines with J gene TRBJ2-7; 9 positions agree with TRBD1. The CDR3 extends over 16 amino acids. Germline CDR1 is SGHRS and CDR2 is YFSETQ. V trimming: 4 bases; J trimming: 2 bases; junction bases outside the gene matches: 10. The CDR3 loop reads CASSNLDRGIPYEQYF. The CDR3, as DNA: TGCGCCAGCAGCAACCTTGACAGGGGGATTCCCTACGAGCAGTACTTC.

Only a few counts were recorded for this clone. The chain employs TRBV19 and TRBJ2-1; 10 bases map to TRBD2. Germline values: CDR1 LNHDA, CDR2 SQIVND (reference sequence). The CDR3 length is 21 residues. The CDR3 DNA follows: TGTGGCTCCTCTGGCCCGATAGCGGGGGGAAACCACCCAGTATCCTACAATGAGCAGTTCTTC. Encoded protein: CGSSGPIAGGNHPVSYNEQFF.

The V call is TRBV5-4, the J call TRBJ2-1, with a possible D match to TRBD2 (7 bases). The CDR3 has 15 amino acids. In germline, CDR1 is SGHNT, CDR2 YYREEE (reference sequence). V dropped 0 bases and J dropped 3 bases, with 10 bases sitting between them. CDR3 sequence: CASSLGGGGYNEQFF. The CDR3 bases are TGTGCCAGCAGCTTGGGAGGGGGGGGCTACAATGAGCAGTTCTTC.

The chain combines TRBV28 with TRBJ1-1; the match to TRBD1 covers 9 bases. From germline, CDR1 is MDHEN and CDR2 SYDVKM. The CDR3 consists of 15 residues. J lost 5 bases, V lost 5 bases, and 9 bases had no gene match. CDR3 coding DNA: TGTGCCAGCAGTATCGGGGACAGGGCGAGGACTGAAGCTTTCTTT. Its translation is CASSIGDRARTEAFF.

The V and J genes are TRBV6-4 and TRBJ2-1, with 10 bases matching TRBD1. With 3 bases clipped from V and 1 base from J, the junction kept 0 bases outside the gene matches. Germline loops: CDR1 MRHNA, CDR2 SNTAGT. This CDR3 comprises 15 residues. The CDR3 nucleotides are TGTGCCAGCAGTGAGGGACAGGGGTCCTACAATGAGCAGTTCTTC. It translates to CASSEGQGSYNEQFF.

The chain combines TRBV25-1 with TRBJ2-5; 7 positions agree with TRBD1. The better agreement between TRBJ2-7 and the DNA end casts doubt on the J call. The CDR3 runs 16 residues. Germline CDR1 reads MGHDK; CDR2 reads SYGVNS. The CDR3 spells CASSESRGQGAYEQYF. The CDR3 nucleotides are TGTGCCAGCAGTGAATCAAGGGGGCAGGGGGCCTACGAGCAGTACTTC.

DNA for the CDR3: TGTGCCAGTAGTATACGTCGGTGGGCGGGGGTTCGCATGAACACTGAAGCTTTCTTT. Its protein is CASSIRRWAGVRMNTEAFF. The chain links TRBV19 to TRBJ1-1; weak D call: TRBD1 (5 bases). CDR1 is LNHDA, CDR2 SQIVND, per germline (reference sequence). V was clipped by 2 bases and J by 0 bases, with 22 bases between them. The CDR3 contains 19 residues.

Regarding this clone: An end of the junction does not agree with germline; a read error may underlie this. The rearrangement joins TRBV28 to TRBJ1-4; 7 bases agree with TRBD1. The CDR3 spans 13 residues. Germline V gene data show CDR1 as MDHEN and CDR2 as SYDVKM. CDR3 in DNA: TGCGCCGCCCAGAGGGGGCTGTCGGAAAAACTGTTTTTT. Its protein product is CAAQRGLSEKLFF.

This clone turned up a few times. V is TRBV6-1 and J is TRBJ1-5; 8 bases match TRBD1. The germline V gene encodes CDR1 MNHNS and CDR2 SASEGT. The CDR3 runs 15 residues. Trimming took 7 bases from V and 1 from J; bases not matched to a gene: 6. CDR3 bases: TGTGCCAGCATCCTACAGGGGGGAAGCAATCAGCCCCAGCATTTT. Protein sequence: CASILQGGSNQPQHF.

CDR3 DNA sequence: TGCGCCAGCAGGACAGCCGTGGGGGGCTACGAGCAGTACTTC. Translated: CASRTAVGGYEQYF. The chain combines TRBV23-1 with TRBJ2-7, with D possibly TRBD2 on 6 matching bases. TRBV23-1 is treated as an ORF (open reading frame) with a function not yet certain. This CDR3 spans 14 amino acids. Trimming left V 6 bases short and J 3 bases short, with 15 bases between.

The rearrangement links TRBV19 to TRBJ1-1; no clear D gene. CDR3 length: 12 residues. V gave up 4 bases and J gave up 5 bases, with 8 bases separating them. CDR1 LNHDA and CDR2 SQIVND come from the germline V gene (reference sequence). The CDR3 is CASSTRRTEAFF. CDR3 bases: TGTGCCAGTAGTACGAGGAGGACTGAAGCTTTCTTT.

This sequence joins TRBV9 and TRBJ2-5, with D possibly being TRBD2 (7 bases). Trimming took 4 bases from V and 0 from J, leaving 25 bases between them. CDR3 length equals 19 residues. CDR1 is SGDLS, CDR2 YYNGEE, per germline. This chain's CDR3 is CASSPRWGGRGIDQETQYF. The CDR3 bases are TGTGCCAGCAGCCCCCGGTGGGGGGGGCGGGGGATAGACCAAGAGACCCAGTACTTC.

The CDR3: CASSLEGRQGSGYTF. The CDR3 region has the DNA TGTGCCAGCAGCTTAGAGGGGCGGCAGGGGAGCGGCTACACCTTC. The chain couples TRBV11-2 to TRBJ1-2, with D possibly being TRBD1 (6 bases). Trimming removed 0 bases from V and 8 bases from J, with 16 bases in between. Germline V gives CDR1 SGHAT, CDR2 FQNNGV. The CDR3 runs 15 residues.

This chain's CDR3 is CASGQGHFTDTQYF. CDR3 sequence (DNA): TGTGCCAGCGGACAGGGGCATTTCACAGATACGCAGTATTTT. V and J are TRBV9 and TRBJ2-3, with 9 bases lining up with TRBD1. This CDR3 comprises 14 residues. The germline CDR1 and CDR2 sequences are SGDLS and YYNGEE. V shed 7 bases, J shed 2 bases, and the junction held 5 bases outside the gene matches.

V and J are TRBV7-7 and TRBJ2-5, with 10 nucleotides matching TRBD1. Unmatched junction bases numbered 11, after V lost 8 bases and J lost 5 bases. Germline values: CDR1 SSHAT, CDR2 FNYEAQ (reference sequence). This CDR3 comprises 15 residues. The CDR3 DNA reads as TGTGCCAGCGCCGGGACAGGGGCTGCCAGGGAGACCCAGTACTTC. Encoded protein: CASAGTGAARETQYF. Using reference TRBV7-7 and TRBJ2-5 for the parts outside the CDR3, the full variable domain is GAGVSQSPRYKVTKRGQDVTLRCDPISSHATLYWYQQALGQGPEFLTYFNYEAQPDKSGLPSDRFSAERPEGSISTLTIQRTEQRDSAMYRCASAGTGAARETQYFGPGTRLLVL.

The V and J genes are TRBV6-7 and TRBJ1-2; tentative D call: TRBD1 (6 bases). TRBV6-7 is classed as an ORF, of uncertain function. The CDR3 has 12 amino acids. The V end lost 6 bases, the J end lost 5 bases, and 10 bases lay between the germline ends. The DNA for the CDR3 is TGTGCCAGCAGCATTCAGGGGTATGGCTACACCTTC. Translated: CASSIQGYGYTF.

The chain carries TRBV4-2 and TRBJ2-5; possibly TRBD2 for D (6 bases). Germline CDR1 is LGHNA and CDR2 is YNFKEQ. V was shortened by 0 bases and J by 2 bases, with 13 bases between the two germline ends. This CDR3 region has 16 residues. CDR3 sequence (DNA): TGTGCCAGCAGCCAAGATCTTCGGACTATACAAGAGACCCAGTACTTC. Residues: CASSQDLRTIQETQYF.

V is TRBV6-1 and J is TRBJ1-1; D ambiguous. The CDR3 is 15 amino acids. Trimming cost V 2 bases and J 0 bases, with 10 bases left between them. CDR1 MNHNS and CDR2 SASEGT come from the germline V gene. CDR3 in amino acids: CASSESQALNTEAFF. The CDR3 bases are TGTGCCAGCAGTGAATCTCAGGCCTTGAACACTGAAGCTTTCTTT.

This sequence joins TRBV12-5 and TRBJ1-2; D ambiguous. V lost 4 bases and J lost 4, with 13 bases in between. There are 14 residues in the CDR3. Germline-derived CDR1 and CDR2 are LGHNT and FRNRAP. The CDR3 loop is CASGSGNPVYGYTF. The DNA for the CDR3 is TGTGCTAGTGGTTCAGGAAACCCCGTCTATGGCTACACCTTC.

The table lists this clone with a few counts. The gene calls are TRBV2 and TRBJ1-1, with D perhaps matching TRBD1 (6 bases). CDR3 size: 11 residues. The ends were cut back, 10 bases at V and 5 bases at J, with 11 bases in the middle. The germline CDR1 and CDR2 sequences are SNHLY and FYNNEI. The CDR3 sequence: CAKQGLTEAFF. CDR3 bases: TGTGCCAAACAGGGATTGACTGAAGCTTTCTTT.

The V gene is TRBV28, the J gene TRBJ2-7; the D gene is possibly TRBD2 (5 bases). This CDR3 has 16 amino acids. Per the germline V gene, CDR1 is MDHEN and CDR2 is SYDVKM. V was cut by 4 bases and J by 3 bases, with 19 bases left in between. The CDR3: CASSSPGLGGLYEQYF. The CDR3 nucleotides are TGTGCCAGCAGTTCTCCGGGTTTGGGCGGACTCTACGAGCAGTACTTC.

The chain employs TRBV30 and TRBJ1-4; 11 bases match TRBD1. The V gene's germline CDR1 is GTSNPN and CDR2 SVGIG (reference sequence). The CDR3 consists of 15 residues. The V and J ends lost 0 bases and 7 bases, in that order; junction bases with no gene match: 4. CDR3 nucleotide sequence: TGTGCCTGGAGTGTACTTGGGACAGGGGGTGAAAAACTGTTTTTT. Translated: CAWSVLGTGGEKLFF.

The rearrangement uses TRBV9 and TRBJ2-6; the match to TRBD1 covers 9 bases. Germline V gives CDR1 SGDLS, CDR2 YYNGEE. V trimming: 7 bases; J trimming: 3 bases; junction bases outside the gene matches: 5. The CDR3 extends over 15 amino acids. The CDR3 nucleotides are TGTGCCAGCCGACAGGGGGGCTTTGGGGCCAACGTCCTGACTTTC. Translation: CASRQGGFGANVLTF.

The V call is TRBV19, the J call TRBJ2-7, with 10 bases matching TRBD2. The germline gives CDR1 LNHDA, CDR2 SQIVND (reference sequence). This CDR3 has 15 residues. Germline trimming cut 3 bases from V and 0 bases from J; bases unmatched to any gene: 2. Here the CDR3 reads CASSIASGGSYEQYF. The CDR3 DNA sequence: TGTGCCAGTAGTATTGCTAGCGGGGGCTCCTACGAGCAGTACTTC.

The V gene is TRBV4-3, the J gene TRBJ2-1; 7 bases agree with TRBD2. The CDR3 has 16 residues. The J segment lost 0 bases and the V segment lost 0 bases, leaving 2 bases of the junction unmatched. Germline CDR1 and CDR2: LGHNA and YSLEER. The CDR3 is CASSQDSGGSYNEQFF. DNA for the CDR3: TGCGCCAGCAGCCAAGACTCGGGGGGCTCCTACAATGAGCAGTTCTTC.

This clone was detected only once. The chain has TRBV5-1 and TRBJ2-5; maybe TRBD1 (6 bases). The DNA end favors TRBJ2-7, so the J call may be wrong. CDR3 length equals 13 residues. From germline, CDR1 is SGHRS and CDR2 YFSETQ. The CDR3 coding sequence is TGCGCCAGCAGCCCTTTACAGGGCTACGAGCAGTACTTC. Protein product: CASSPLQGYEQYF.

The chain links TRBV4-1 to TRBJ2-2; weak D call: TRBD1 (6 bases). In germline, CDR1 is MGHRA, CDR2 YSYEKL. This CDR3 has 16 residues. The V end was cut by 4 bases, the J end by 4 bases, with 16 bases between. CDR3 sequence reads: CASSPETGSGTGELFF. The CDR3, as DNA: TGCGCCAGCAGCCCAGAAACAGGGTCGGGCACCGGGGAGCTGTTTTTT.